The 8 T cell receptor beta chains below were found in one sample sequenced in a study of blood T cell repertoires in COVID-19. Repertoires were generated with immunoSEQ multiplex PCR, while TCRdb's copy carries only in-frame clones and drops some. This sample yields some 310,000 clones, of which 85% to 90% are seen a single time; roughly a tenth belongs to the top ten. The source material was PBMCs or T cells enriched from blood (not recorded which). All receptors derive from a woman aged 30 to 39 who had recovered from COVID-19.

DNA of the CDR3: TGTGCCAGCAGCGAACGACTAGAGGCCTACAATGAGCAGTTCTTC. Its translation: CASSERLEAYNEQFF. The V call is TRBV3-1 (or the pseudogene TRBV3-2), the J call TRBJ2-1; tentatively, D is TRBD2 (6 bases). V lost 5 bases and J lost 2, with 13 bases in between. CDR1 LGHDT and CDR2 YNNKEL come from the germline V gene (reference sequence). The CDR3 loop spans 15 amino acids.

This chain joins TRBV4-3 and TRBJ2-1; D possibly corresponds to TRBD2 (5 bases). The CDR3 sequence is 19 residues long. Looked up from germline, CDR1 is LGHNA and CDR2 is YSLEER. V lost 0 bases and J lost 0, with 18 bases in between. This CDR3 is CASSQDWSSLRASYNEQFF. Here the CDR3 DNA reads TGCGCCAGCAGCCAAGATTGGTCTAGCCTTCGGGCCTCCTACAATGAGCAGTTCTTC.

For the CDR3, the DNA is TGTGCCATCAGTGAGTCAAGGGAGATGGGCTATGGCTACACCTTC. This codes for CAISESREMGYGYTF. The V gene is TRBV10-3, the J gene TRBJ1-2; no definite D call. The germline gives CDR1 ENHRY, CDR2 SYGVKD. The CDR3 length is 15 residues. V was pared by 0 bases and J by 4 bases, with 12 bases between.

The chain carries TRBV5-1 and TRBJ2-3; perhaps TRBD2 as D (6 bases). V gave up 2 bases and J gave up 6 bases, with 19 bases separating them. The CDR3 is 16 residues long. Germline-derived CDR1 and CDR2 are SGHRS and YFSETQ. CDR3 loop: CASSFVNGGPGDTQYF. The CDR3 DNA sequence: TGCGCCAGCAGCTTCGTCAACGGGGGACCCGGGGATACGCAGTATTTT.

This clone was seen just once. V is TRBV6-5 and J is TRBJ2-7; 7 nucleotides align to TRBD1. The V segment lost 7 bases and the J segment 1 base; nucleotides outside the gene matches: 10. Germline CDR1 is MNHEY and CDR2 is SVGAGI. The CDR3 has 15 amino acids. In DNA, the CDR3 is TGTGCCAGCACTATTGTTGGGACAGCGTCCTACGAGCAGTACTTC. Translation gives CASTIVGTASYEQYF.

The V call is TRBV4-1, the J call TRBJ1-6, with D perhaps TRBD1 (6 bases). V was clipped by 0 bases and J by 6 bases, with 12 bases between them. The CDR3 loop spans 16 amino acids. CDR1 and CDR2 from the germline V gene are MGHRA and YSYEKL. The CDR3 is CASSQEKGQANSPLHF. CDR3 coding DNA: TGCGCCAGCAGCCAAGAGAAGGGACAAGCTAATTCACCCCTCCACTTT.

The chain joins TRBV6-5 to TRBJ1-2; the D gene is possibly TRBD1 (6 bases). The CDR3 has 14 amino acids. Germline CDR1 reads MNHEY; CDR2 reads SVGAGI. V shed 2 bases and J shed 7 bases, with 14 bases lying between them. Here the CDR3 DNA reads TGTGCCAGCAGTTACGACAGGAGGCTGGGTGGCTACACCTTC. Translating it yields CASSYDRRLGGYTF.

This chain uses TRBV16 with TRBJ1-1; no definite D call. CDR1 KGHSY and CDR2 FQNENV come from the germline V gene. V was shortened by 2 bases and J by 0 bases, with 7 bases between the two germline ends. The CDR3 is made up of 14 amino acids. CDR3 bases: TGTGCCAGCAGCCAAAGTCAGTTGAACACTGAAGCTTTCTTT. Translation gives CASSQSQLNTEAFF.